These 17 T cell receptor beta chains came from one sample sequenced in a study of blood T cell repertoires in COVID-19. Some clones are missing from TCRdb's copy, which holds only in-frame ones; the method was immunoSEQ multiplex PCR. The sample has 400,000 to 500,000 clones, nearly 90% seen once; the top ten hold approximately 1.5%. Sequencing was done on a sample of PBMCs or T cells enriched from blood (not recorded which). The receptors shown here come from a woman under 30 who had been exposed to COVID-19.

The chain carries TRBV6-5 and TRBJ2-5; D might be TRBD1 (6 bases). The CDR3 covers 13 residues. The germline V and J ends were trimmed by 6 bases and 5 bases, with 13 bases remaining between them. The germline V gene has CDR1 MNHEY and CDR2 SVGAGI. This chain's CDR3 is CASRSQGSETQYF. CDR3 in DNA: TGTGCCAGCAGATCACAGGGTTCCGAGACCCAGTACTTC.

The chain uses TRBV7-9 and TRBJ1-2; D is undetermined. The CDR3 runs 14 residues. The germline V and J ends were trimmed by 6 bases and 8 bases, with 19 bases remaining between them. CDR1 SEHNR and CDR2 FQNEAQ come from the germline V gene (reference sequence). The CDR3 protein is CASSPSFSSDGYTF. CDR3 sequence (DNA): TGTGCCAGCAGTCCCTCTTTTTCTAGCGACGGCTACACCTTC.

This chain connects TRBV6-5 to TRBJ1-5; 7 bases agree with TRBD1. CDR1 and CDR2 (germline): MNHEY, SVGAGI. CDR3 length equals 15 residues. V shed 8 bases, J shed 5 bases, and the junction held 12 bases outside the gene matches. For the CDR3, the DNA is TGTGCCAGCTCCCCCGACAGGGTGAATTATCAGCCCCAGCATTTT. This translates into CASSPDRVNYQPQHF.

The chain employs TRBV6-5 and TRBJ1-6, with TRBD1 matching 8 bases. The CDR3 covers 15 residues. V trimming: 6 bases; J trimming: 9 bases; junction bases outside the gene matches: 10. Germline CDR1 and CDR2: MNHEY and SVGAGI. The CDR3 nucleotides read TGTGCCAGCAGAAGACTCGACAGGGGAGGTTCACCCCTCCACTTT. Residues: CASRRLDRGGSPLHF.

This chain connects TRBV19 to TRBJ2-7; 8 bases map to TRBD1. The J segment lost 6 bases and the V segment lost 5 bases, leaving 15 bases of the junction unmatched. The CDR3 has 16 amino acids. Germline V gene sequence: CDR1 LNHDA, CDR2 SQIVND (reference sequence). CDR3 sequence: CASSPNFWTGSGEQYF. The CDR3 DNA reads as TGTGCCAGTAGTCCCAACTTCTGGACAGGGTCCGGCGAGCAGTACTTC. Complete variable domain (other parts from reference TRBV19 and TRBJ2-7): DGGITQSPKYLFRKEGQNVTLSCEQNLNHDAMYWYRQDPGQGLRLIYYSQIVNDFQKGDIAEGYSVSREKKESFPLTVTSAQKNPTAFYLCASSPNFWTGSGEQYFGPGTRLTVT.

J is TRBJ2-5 and V is TRBV7-6, with TRBD1 as a possible D gene (5 bases). The V gene's germline CDR1 is SGHVS and CDR2 FNYEAQ. Deletions cut 2 bases from V and 4 bases from J, with 11 bases between. This CDR3 has 14 amino acids. CDR3 nucleotide sequence: TGTGCCAGCAGCTTAAAGCCAGGGCGAGAGACCCAGTACTTC. It encodes CASSLKPGRETQYF.

This sequence joins TRBV4-2 and TRBJ1-1, with D perhaps matching TRBD1 (6 bases). With 0 bases removed from V and 1 base from J, the gap between germline ends came to 24 bases. The CDR3 consists of 20 residues. CDR1 and CDR2 from the germline V gene are LGHNA and YNFKEQ. For the CDR3, the DNA is TGTGCCAGCAGCCAAGATTCGGGGGGCGCGTCCTATTTGCCGAACACTGAAGCTTTCTTT. Its translation: CASSQDSGGASYLPNTEAFF.

The CDR3 is CASSLFGRNQQETQYF. For the CDR3, the DNA is TGTGCCAGCAGTTTATTTGGCAGAAATCAACAAGAGACCCAGTACTTC. The gene calls are TRBV27 and TRBJ2-5; D remains unclear. Per germline, CDR1 MNHEY and CDR2 SMNVEV (reference sequence). The V gene lost 1 base and the J gene lost 2 bases, with 14 bases spanning the gap. CDR3 length equals 16 residues.

The rearrangement joins TRBV4-1 to TRBJ1-5; D gene ambiguous. V lost 0 bases to trimming and J lost 1 base, with 4 bases between them. The CDR3 has 14 residues. Per germline, CDR1 MGHRA and CDR2 YSYEKL. The CDR3 sequence: CASSQDISNQPQHF. In nucleotides, the CDR3 is TGCGCCAGCAGCCAAGACATCAGCAATCAGCCCCAGCATTTT.

The gene calls are TRBV29-1 and TRBJ2-5, with 8 bases matching TRBD1. V lost 3 bases, J lost 5 bases, and 5 bases stayed unmatched. The CDR3 length is 13 residues. Germline V CDR1 and CDR2: SQVTM, ANQGSEA. CDR3 DNA sequence: TGCAGCGTTGAGACCAGGGGGCTTGAGACCCAGTACTTC. It is translated as CSVETRGLETQYF. Supplemented by reference TRBV29-1 and TRBJ2-5, the full variable domain reads SAVISQKPSRDICQRGTSLTIQCQVDSQVTMMFWYRQQPGQSLTLIATANQGSEATYESGFVIDKFPISRPNLTFSTLTVSNMSPEDSSIYLCSVETRGLETQYFGPGTRLLVL.

V gene TRBV5-6 combines with J gene TRBJ2-1; TRBD1 matches at 8 bases. With 0 bases clipped from V and 2 bases from J, the junction kept 1 base outside the gene matches. The length of the CDR3 is 15 residues. Germline CDR1 SGHDT, CDR2 YYEEEE. CDR3 nucleotide sequence: TGTGCCAGCAGCTTGGGGGACAGGACCTACAATGAGCAGTTCTTC. Its protein product is CASSLGDRTYNEQFF.

This chain joins TRBV18 and TRBJ2-1; the match to TRBD1 covers 7 bases. V was clipped by 4 bases and J by 4 bases; unmatched bases: 7. The CDR3 contains 15 residues. Germline CDR1 is KGHSH and CDR2 is LQKENI. In DNA, the CDR3 is TGTGCCAGCTCACTTGACAGGGCGACTTACAATGAGCAGTTCTTC. Amino acid sequence: CASSLDRATYNEQFF.

The genes are TRBV7-2 and TRBJ1-1; D unclear. This CDR3 contains 17 residues. Trimming stripped 1 base from V and 0 bases from J, with 15 bases between. The germline CDR1 and CDR2 sequences are SGHTA and FQGNSA. CDR3 residues: CASSLEGGYLMNTEAFF. The CDR3 DNA sequence: TGTGCCAGCAGCTTAGAGGGAGGGTATTTGATGAACACTGAAGCTTTCTTT.

This chain joins TRBV25-1 and TRBJ1-1; 7 bases match TRBD1. This CDR3 is 13 amino acids long. CDR1 and CDR2 (germline): MGHDK, SYGVNS. V gave up 4 bases and J gave up 4 bases; unmatched junction bases: 3. The CDR3 loop is CASSGRGFTEAFF. Written as DNA, the CDR3 is TGTGCCAGCAGTGGCAGGGGGTTCACTGAAGCTTTCTTT.

This chain links TRBV5-6 with TRBJ1-4; D might be TRBD1 (6 bases). The CDR3 sequence is 16 residues long. CDR1 is SGHDT and CDR2 is YYEEEE in the germline V gene. V was pared by 4 bases and J by 8 bases, with 21 bases between. DNA for the CDR3: TGTGCCAGCAGCCACGCCGTTGGGGGGGGCCGAGAAAAACTGTTTTTT. Its protein is CASSHAVGGGREKLFF.

The chain has TRBV12-3 or TRBV12-4 and TRBJ2-7; D is perhaps TRBD2 (7 bases). This CDR3 has 13 residues. With 9 bases removed from V and 2 bases from J, the gap between germline ends came to 14 bases. The CDR3: CASKGGEAYEQYF. CDR3 DNA: TGTGCCAGTAAAGGGGGGGAAGCCTACGAGCAGTACTTC.

The V gene is TRBV2, the J gene TRBJ1-5, with 8 positions matching TRBD1. The CDR3 runs to 18 residues. Per germline, CDR1 SNHLY and CDR2 FYNNEI. V was clipped by 2 bases and J by 0 bases; unmatched bases: 9. The DNA of the CDR3 is TGTGCCAGCAGTGAATCCCGACAGGGGTCGATTAGCAATCAGCCCCAGCATTTT. Translation gives CASSESRQGSISNQPQHF.